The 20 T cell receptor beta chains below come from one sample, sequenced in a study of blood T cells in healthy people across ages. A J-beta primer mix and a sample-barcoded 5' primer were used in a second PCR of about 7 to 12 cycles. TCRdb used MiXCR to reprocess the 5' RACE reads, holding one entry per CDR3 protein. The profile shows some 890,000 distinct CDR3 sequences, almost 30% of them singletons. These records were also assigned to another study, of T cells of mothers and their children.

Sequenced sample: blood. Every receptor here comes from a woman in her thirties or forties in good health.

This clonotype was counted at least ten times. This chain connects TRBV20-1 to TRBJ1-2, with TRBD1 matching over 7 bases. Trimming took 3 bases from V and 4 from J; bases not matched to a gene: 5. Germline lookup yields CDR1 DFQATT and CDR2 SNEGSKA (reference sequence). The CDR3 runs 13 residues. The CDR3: CSARDRPPYGYTF. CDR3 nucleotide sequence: TGCAGTGCTAGGGACAGGCCACCCTATGGCTACACCTTC.

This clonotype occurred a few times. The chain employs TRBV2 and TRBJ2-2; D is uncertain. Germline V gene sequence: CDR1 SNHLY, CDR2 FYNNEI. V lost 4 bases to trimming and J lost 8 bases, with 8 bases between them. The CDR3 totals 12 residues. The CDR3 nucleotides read TGTGCCAGCAGTGTGGGGAAGGGGGAGCTGTTTTTT. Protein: CASSVGKGELFF.

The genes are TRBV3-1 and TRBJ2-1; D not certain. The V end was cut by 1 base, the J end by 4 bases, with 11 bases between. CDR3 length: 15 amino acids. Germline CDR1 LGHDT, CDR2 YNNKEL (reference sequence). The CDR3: CASSQAAGAYNEQFF. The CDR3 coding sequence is TGTGCCAGCAGCCAAGCGGCAGGAGCTTACAATGAGCAGTTCTTC.

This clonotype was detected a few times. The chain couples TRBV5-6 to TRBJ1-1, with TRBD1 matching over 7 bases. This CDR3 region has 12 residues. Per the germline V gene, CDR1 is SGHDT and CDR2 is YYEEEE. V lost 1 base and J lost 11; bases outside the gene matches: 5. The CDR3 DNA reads TGTGCCAGCAGCTTGTCAGGGGGTTTGGCTTTCTTT. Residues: CASSLSGGLAFF.

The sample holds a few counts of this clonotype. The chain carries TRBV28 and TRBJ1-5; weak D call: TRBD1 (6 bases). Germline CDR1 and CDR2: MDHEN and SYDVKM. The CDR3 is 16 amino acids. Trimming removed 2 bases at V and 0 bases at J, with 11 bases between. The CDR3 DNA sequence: TGTGCCAGCAGTTTACGGGGGGGCGGTAGCAATCAGCCCCAGCATTTT. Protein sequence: CASSLRGGGSNQPQHF.

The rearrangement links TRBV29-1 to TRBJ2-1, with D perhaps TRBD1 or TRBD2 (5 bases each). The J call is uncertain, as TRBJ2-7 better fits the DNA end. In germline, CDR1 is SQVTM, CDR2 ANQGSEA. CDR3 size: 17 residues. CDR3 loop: CSVSGPGEHSTYNEQYF. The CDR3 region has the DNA TGCAGCGTTTCGGGACCAGGAGAGCATAGCACCTACAATGAGCAGTACTTC.

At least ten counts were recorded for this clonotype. The DNA for the CDR3 is TGTGCCAGCAGCTTACAGGGACAGCTAAGCTCCTACAATGAGCAGTTCTTC. Amino acid sequence: CASSLQGQLSSYNEQFF. The rearrangement uses TRBV7-2 and TRBJ2-1; TRBD1 matches 7 bases. CDR3 size: 17 residues. The V gene's germline CDR1 is SGHTA and CDR2 FQGNSA. V was pared by 2 bases and J by 0 bases, with 7 bases of the junction left unmatched.

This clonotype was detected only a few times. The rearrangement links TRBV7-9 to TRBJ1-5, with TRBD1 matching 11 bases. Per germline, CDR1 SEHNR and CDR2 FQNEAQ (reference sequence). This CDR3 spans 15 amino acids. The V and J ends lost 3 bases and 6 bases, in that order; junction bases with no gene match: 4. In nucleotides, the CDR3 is TGTGCCAGCAGCTTCGGGGGGACAGGGGGTCAGCCCCAGCATTTT. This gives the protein CASSFGGTGGQPQHF. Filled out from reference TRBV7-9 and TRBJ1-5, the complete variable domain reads DTGVSQNPRHKITKRGQNVTFRCDPISEHNRLYWYRQTLGQGPEFLTYFQNEAQLEKSRLLSDRFSAERPKGSFSTLEIQRTEQGDSAMYLCASSFGGTGGQPQHFGDGTRLSIL.

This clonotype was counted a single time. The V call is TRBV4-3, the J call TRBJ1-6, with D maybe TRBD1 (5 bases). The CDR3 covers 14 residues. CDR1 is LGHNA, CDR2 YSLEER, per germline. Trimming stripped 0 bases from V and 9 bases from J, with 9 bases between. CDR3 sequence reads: CASSQDVTGSPLHF. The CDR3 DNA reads TGCGCCAGCAGCCAAGACGTAACAGGTTCACCCCTCCACTTT.

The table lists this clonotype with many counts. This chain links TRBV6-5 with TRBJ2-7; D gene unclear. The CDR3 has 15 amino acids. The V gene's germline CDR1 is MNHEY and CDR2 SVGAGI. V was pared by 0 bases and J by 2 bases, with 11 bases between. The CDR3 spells CASSYSIPITYEQYF. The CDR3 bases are TGTGCCAGCAGTTACTCGATTCCTATAACCTACGAGCAGTACTTC.

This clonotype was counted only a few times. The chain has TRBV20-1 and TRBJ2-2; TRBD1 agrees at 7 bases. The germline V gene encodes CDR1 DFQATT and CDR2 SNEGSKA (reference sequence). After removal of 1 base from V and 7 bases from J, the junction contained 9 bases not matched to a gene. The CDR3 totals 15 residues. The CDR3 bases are TGCAGTGCTAGAGTGGCAGGGGGTCGCATCGGGGAGCTGTTTTTT. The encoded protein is CSARVAGGRIGELFF.

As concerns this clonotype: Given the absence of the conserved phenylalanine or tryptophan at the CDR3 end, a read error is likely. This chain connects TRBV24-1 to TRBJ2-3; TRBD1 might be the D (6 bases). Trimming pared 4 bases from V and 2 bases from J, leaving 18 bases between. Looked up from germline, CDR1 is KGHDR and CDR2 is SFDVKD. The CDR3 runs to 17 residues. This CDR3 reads CATSDPDGQRNTDTQYI. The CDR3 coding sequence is TGTGCCACCAGTGACCCAGACGGACAGAGGAACACAGATACGCAGTATATT.

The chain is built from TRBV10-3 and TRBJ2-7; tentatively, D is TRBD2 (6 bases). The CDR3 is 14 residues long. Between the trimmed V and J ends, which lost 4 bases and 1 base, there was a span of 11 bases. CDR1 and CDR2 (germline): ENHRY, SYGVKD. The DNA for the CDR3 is TGTGCCATCAGTGGTGGGGAGGTTTCCTACGAGCAGTACTTC. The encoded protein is CAISGGEVSYEQYF.

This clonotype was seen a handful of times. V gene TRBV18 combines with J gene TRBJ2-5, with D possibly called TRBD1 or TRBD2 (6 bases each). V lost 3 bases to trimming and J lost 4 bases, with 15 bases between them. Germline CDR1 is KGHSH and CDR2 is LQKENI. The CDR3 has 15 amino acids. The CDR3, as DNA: TGTGCCAGCTCACCGGAGGGGGGTCTTCCAGAGACCCAGTACTTC. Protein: CASSPEGGLPETQYF. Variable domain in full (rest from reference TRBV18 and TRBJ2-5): NAGVMQNPRHLVRRRGQEARLRCSPMKGHSHVYWYRQLPEEGLKFMVYLQKENIIDESGMPKERFSAEFPKEGPSILRIQQVVRGDSAAYFCASSPEGGLPETQYFGPGTRLLVL.

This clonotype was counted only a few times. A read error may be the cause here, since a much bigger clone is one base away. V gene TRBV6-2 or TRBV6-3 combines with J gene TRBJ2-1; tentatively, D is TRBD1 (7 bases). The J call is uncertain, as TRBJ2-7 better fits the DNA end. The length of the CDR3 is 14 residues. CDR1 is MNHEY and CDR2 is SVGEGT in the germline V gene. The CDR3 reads CASLQGDSYNEQYF. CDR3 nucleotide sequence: TGTGCCAGCCTGCAGGGGGACTCCTACAATGAGCAGTACTTC.

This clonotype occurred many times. CDR3: CSAKDREGQPQHF. CDR3 in DNA: TGCAGTGCTAAGGACAGGGAGGGTCAGCCCCAGCATTTT. This chain links TRBV20-1 with TRBJ1-5; 8 nucleotides align to TRBD1. V dropped 4 bases and J dropped 6; count of bases not matched to a gene: 5. The length of the CDR3 is 13 residues. Germline CDR1 reads DFQATT; CDR2 reads SNEGSKA (reference sequence).

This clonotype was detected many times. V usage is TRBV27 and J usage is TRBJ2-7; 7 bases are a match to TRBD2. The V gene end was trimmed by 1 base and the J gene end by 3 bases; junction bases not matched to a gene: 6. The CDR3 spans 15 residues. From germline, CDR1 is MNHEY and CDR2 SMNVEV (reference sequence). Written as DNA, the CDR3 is TGTGCCAGCAGTTTATGGACTAGTGGAATCTACGAGCAGTACTTC. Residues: CASSLWTSGIYEQYF.

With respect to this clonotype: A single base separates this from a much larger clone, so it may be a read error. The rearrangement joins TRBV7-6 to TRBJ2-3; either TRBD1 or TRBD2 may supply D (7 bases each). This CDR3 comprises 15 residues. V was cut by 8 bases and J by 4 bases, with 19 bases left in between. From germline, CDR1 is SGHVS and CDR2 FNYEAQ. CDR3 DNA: TGTGCCAGCTGTAAAAGGGGGGGGACAGCAGATACGCAGTATTTT. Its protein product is CASCKRGGTADTQYF.

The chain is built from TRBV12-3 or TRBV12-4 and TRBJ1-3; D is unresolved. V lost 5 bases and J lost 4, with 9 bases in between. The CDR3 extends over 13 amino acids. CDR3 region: CASSPNAGNTIYF. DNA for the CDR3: TGTGCCAGCAGTCCGAATGCCGGAAACACCATATATTTT.

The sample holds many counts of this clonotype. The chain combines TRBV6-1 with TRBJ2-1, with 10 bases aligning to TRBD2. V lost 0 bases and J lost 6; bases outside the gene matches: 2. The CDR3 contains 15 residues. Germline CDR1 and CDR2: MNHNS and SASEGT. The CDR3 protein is CASSEASGGANEQFF. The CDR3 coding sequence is TGTGCCAGCAGTGAAGCAAGCGGGGGGGCCAATGAGCAGTTCTTC.